A selection of T cell receptor beta chains follows, all from one sample in a study of blood T cell repertoires in COVID-19. Clones were sequenced by immunoSEQ multiplex PCR, and TCRdb holds only the in-frame ones, with some missing. The data contain over 100,000 clones, around 78% of them singletons. Sample: peripheral blood. The receptors were sampled from a woman aged 55-69 years with acute or convalescent COVID-19. CDR3s include the opening cysteine and the closing phenylalanine or tryptophan. D genes are given only for firm matches. A clone size is listed for some rows: how often the clone was seen (once, few, many), or a class if it is expanded.

V	D	J	size	DNA	CDR3
TRBV18	-	TRBJ1-2	-	TGTGCCAGCTCACCGGACAGCGGGGGGCCTGGCTACACCTTC	CASSPDSGGPGYTF
TRBV2	-	TRBJ2-2	few	TGTGCCAGCAGAGGGGAAAGTGCGGAGCTGTTTTTT	CASRGESAELFF
TRBV27	TRBD1	TRBJ1-2	few	TGTGCCAGCAGTTTTAACAGGGGGCGGGATACCTACACCTTC	CASSFNRGRDTYTF
TRBV5-4	-	TRBJ2-2	-	TGTGCCAGCAGCTTGGAGGGCGGGGGCCGCACCGGGGAGCTGTTTTTT	CASSLEGGGRTGELFF
TRBV2	-	TRBJ2-5	-	TGTGCCAGCAGTGAACAGGGTATCGAGACCCAGTACTTC	CASSEQGIETQYF
TRBV2	-	TRBJ2-4	-	TGTGCCAGCACACGGGACTCCCTGGGCACCAAAAACATTCAGTACTTC	CASTRDSLGTKNIQYF
TRBV2	TRBD1	TRBJ1-2	-	TGTGCCAGCATCATCGGACAGGGCGTCAACTATGGCTACACCTTC	CASIIGQGVNYGYTF
TRBV7-6	-	TRBJ1-5	few	TGTGCCAGCAGCTCCACGACCCTTTTTAACGGGGGTCAGCCCCAGCATTTT	CASSSTTLFNGGQPQHF
TRBV18	TRBD1	TRBJ2-7	-	TGTGCCAGCTCACCTGGGACAGGGAGCTCCTACGAGCAGTACTTC	CASSPGTGSSYEQYF
TRBV19	-	TRBJ2-1	-	TGTGCCAGTAGTATAGGGACAACCAACAATGAGCAGTTCTTC	CASSIGTTNNEQFF
TRBV7-6	-	TRBJ2-1	-	TGTGCCAGCAGCCTGGACTTAGAGCAGTTCTTC	CASSLDLEQFF
TRBV5-8	TRBD1	TRBJ2-3	-	TGTGCCATAAAAACAGGGGGAGATACGCAGTATTTT	CAIKTGGDTQYF
TRBV19	-	TRBJ1-5	few	TGTGCCAGTGCCGGGGGAGGGGGTAGCAATCAGCCCCAGCATTTT	CASAGGGGSNQPQHF
TRBV27	-	TRBJ2-1	-	TGTGCCAGCAGTCATACTCAAAGCTCCTACAATGAGCAGTTCTTC	CASSHTQSSYNEQFF
TRBV19	TRBD1	TRBJ1-2	once	TGTGCCAGTAGTATTGGACAGGGGGATGGCTACACCTTC	CASSIGQGDGYTF
TRBV6-5	-	TRBJ1-2	-	TGTGCCAGCAGTCTCAGCGGGGGGCGAGGCTATGGCTACACCTTC	CASSLSGGRGYGYTF
TRBV28	TRBD1	TRBJ1-5	-	TGTGCCAGCAGTTTGGTCGGACAGGGGGCGGCTCAGCCCCAGCATTTT	CASSLVGQGAAQPQHF
TRBV24-1	TRBD1	TRBJ1-5	-	TGTGCCACCAGAGACAGGGATCAGCCCCAGCATTTT	CATRDRDQPQHF
TRBV7-3	-	TRBJ2-3	-	TGTGCCAGCAGCTCCTCAGGGGAAGATACGCAGTATTTT	CASSSSGEDTQYF
TRBV14	TRBD1	TRBJ1-2	-	TGTGCCAGCAGCCAACGACAGGGGGCGGAGGGCTACACCTTC	CASSQRQGAEGYTF
TRBV10-3	TRBD1	TRBJ1-6	-	TGTGCCACCGGGACAGGGAATAATTCACCCCTCCACTTT	CATGTGNNSPLHF
TRBV5-1	TRBD1	TRBJ2-2	-	TGCGCCAGCAGCTTGGACGGGACAGGGATGGTCGGGGAGCTGTTTTTT	CASSLDGTGMVGELFF
TRBV5-6	-	TRBJ1-5	-	TGTGCCAGCAGCTTGTGGGGCGGGGGTCAGCCCCAGCATTTT	CASSLWGGGQPQHF
TRBV28	TRBD1	TRBJ1-2	-	TGTGCCAGCACCGAGGGGGCCTATGGCTACACCTTC	CASTEGAYGYTF
TRBV6-5	TRBD1	TRBJ2-7	-	TGTGCCAGCGAGGGACAGGGCTACGAGCAGTACTTC	CASEGQGYEQYF
TRBV7-8	TRBD1	TRBJ1-6	-	TGTGCCAGCAGCTCCCACAGGGGTGTTTCGGATTCACCCCTCCACTTT	CASSSHRGVSDSPLHF